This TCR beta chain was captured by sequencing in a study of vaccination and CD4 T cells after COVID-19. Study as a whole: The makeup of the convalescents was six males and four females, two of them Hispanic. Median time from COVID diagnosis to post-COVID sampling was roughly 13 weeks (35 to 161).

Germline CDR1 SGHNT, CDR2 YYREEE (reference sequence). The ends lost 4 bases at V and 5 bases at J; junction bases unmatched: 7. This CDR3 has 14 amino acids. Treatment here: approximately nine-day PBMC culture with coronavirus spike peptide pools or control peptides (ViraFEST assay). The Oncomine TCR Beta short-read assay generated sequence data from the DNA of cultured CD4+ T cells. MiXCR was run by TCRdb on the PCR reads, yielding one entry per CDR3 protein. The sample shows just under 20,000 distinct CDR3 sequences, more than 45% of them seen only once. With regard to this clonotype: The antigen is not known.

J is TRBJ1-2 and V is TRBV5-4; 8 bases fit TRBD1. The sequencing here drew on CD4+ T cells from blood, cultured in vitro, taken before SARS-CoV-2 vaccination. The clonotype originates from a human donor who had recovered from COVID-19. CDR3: CASSPGQGRYGYTF. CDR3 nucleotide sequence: TGTGCCAGCAGCCCTGGACAGGGAAGGTATGGCTACACCTTC.